This entry features one T cell receptor beta chain sequence. This entry is derived from a study of blood T cell repertoires in COVID-19. About the study: Italy, Spain and the United States were the sources of the convalescent and acute COVID-19 samples.

CDR3 length: 16 amino acids. Trimming removed 6 bases from V and 0 bases from J, with 15 bases in between. Germline V gives CDR1 KGHSH, CDR2 LQKENI. Generated by immunoSEQ multiplex PCR, the TCRdb table keeps only in-frame clones and is missing some. The sample shows roughly 250,000 clones, about 83% of them seen only once. The source of this sequence is a middle-aged man with active or convalescent COVID-19. Sequenced input: peripheral blood. The chain couples TRBV18 to TRBJ1-5; maybe TRBD1 (6 bases). This CDR3 is CASSSAGVASNQPQHF. In nucleotides, the CDR3 is TGTGCCAGCTCCTCAGCAGGGGTCGCTAGCAATCAGCCCCAGCATTTT.